The 21 T cell receptor beta chains listed next were all sequenced from one sample in a study of blood T cells in healthy people across ages. Then a second PCR, running about 6 to 11 cycles, was carried out with a sample-barcoded 5' primer and a J-beta primer mix. TCRdb redid the calling of the 5' RACE reads with MiXCR, one entry per CDR3 protein. The table records about 1.4 million distinct CDR3 sequences, 59% of them present only once. The sample consisted of blood. These receptor sequences come from a man aged 18-30 years in good health.

V usage is TRBV6-5 and J usage is TRBJ2-4, with D uncertain. The J call may be faulty, since TRBJ2-5 better matches the DNA end. Germline V lookup: CDR1 MNHEY, CDR2 SVGAGI. The CDR3 runs to 16 residues. The CDR3 sequence is CASSYDSRPLGETQYF. Written as DNA, the CDR3 is TGTGCCAGCAGTTACGATTCCCGACCCCTTGGGGAGACCCAGTACTTC.

This clonotype appeared a few times. The CDR3 region has the DNA TGTGCCTCCTCAGGGCCAAATGAGCAGTTCTTC. This translates into CASSGPNEQFF. This sequence joins TRBV6-8 and TRBJ2-1; D perhaps matches TRBD1 (5 bases). Between the trimmed V and J ends, which lost 11 bases and 7 bases, there was a span of 12 bases. The germline CDR1 and CDR2 sequences are MNHGY and SAAAGT. CDR3 size: 11 residues.

The chain uses TRBV12-3 or TRBV12-4 and TRBJ1-6; D not certain. This CDR3 has 11 amino acids. V lost 6 bases to trimming and J lost 18 bases, with 15 bases between them. DNA for the CDR3: TGTGCCAGCAGCCAGAATGGGGTTCCCCACTTT. Encoded protein: CASSQNGVPHF.

Regarding this clonotype: The germline gene is not matched at one end of the junction; a read error may be the cause. The rearrangement uses TRBV7-9 and TRBJ2-3; 9 positions agree with TRBD1. The CDR3 runs to 15 residues. Germline CDR1 and CDR2: SEHNR and FQNEAQ (reference sequence). CDR3 in amino acids: CATRTGGQGSDTRYF. The CDR3 DNA sequence: TGTGCCACCCGAACCGGCGGACAGGGGTCAGATACGCGGTATTTT.

CDR3 DNA sequence: TGTGCTAGTGGTTTGGCCCGCGGCTCTAGCACAGATACGCAGTATTTT. This codes for CASGLARGSSTDTQYF. J is TRBJ2-3 and V is TRBV12-5, with D hard to call. Trimming took 1 base from V and 0 from J, leaving 11 bases between them. Germline V gene data show CDR1 as LGHNT and CDR2 as FRNRAP. The CDR3 has 16 amino acids.

This clonotype occurred once. CDR3 residues: CASRDPPKLTAYYEQYF. CDR3 nucleotides: TGTGCCAGCAGAGATCCTCCTAAGTTGACAGCCTACTACGAGCAGTACTTC. V is TRBV3-1 and J is TRBJ2-7; weak D call: TRBD1 (5 bases). Germline lookup yields CDR1 LGHDT and CDR2 YNNKEL (reference sequence). This CDR3 has 17 residues. Trimming removed 6 bases at V and 3 bases at J, with 24 bases between.

CDR3: CASSPDRRLNNEQFF. DNA of the CDR3: TGTGCCAGCAGCCCAGACCGAAGGCTCAACAATGAGCAGTTCTTC. The chain employs TRBV3-1 and TRBJ2-1; no definite D call. V was trimmed by 4 bases and J by 5 bases, leaving 15 bases between them. The CDR3 is 15 amino acids. Germline CDR1 is LGHDT and CDR2 is YNNKEL (reference sequence).

This chain connects TRBV20-1 to TRBJ2-3; 7 nucleotides agree with TRBD1. The CDR3 is made up of 14 amino acids. The junction had 2 bases not matched to a gene; V was cut back by 2 bases and J by 0 bases. Germline assignment: CDR1 DFQATT and CDR2 SNEGSKA (reference sequence). The CDR3 nucleotides are TGCAGTGCTAGACAGGGGGTTAGCACAGATACGCAGTATTTT. As protein: CSARQGVSTDTQYF.

J is TRBJ2-7 and V is TRBV13; D unresolved. This CDR3 region has 15 residues. CDR1 is PRHDT, CDR2 FYEKMQ, per germline (reference sequence). Trimming cost V 1 base and J 1 base, with 11 bases left between them. CDR3 DNA sequence: TGTGCCAGCAGCTTAGCCCCTACAGTTTCCTACGAGCAGTACTTC. Its protein is CASSLAPTVSYEQYF.

The chain links TRBV10-3 to TRBJ2-4; D is unresolved. TRBJ2-7 explains the end of the DNA better; the J call may be wrong. The CDR3 covers 16 residues. The V gene's germline CDR1 is ENHRY and CDR2 SYGVKD. Here the CDR3 reads CAISESEAQSLYEQYF. CDR3 bases: TGTGCCATCAGTGAGTCGGAAGCCCAGAGCCTATACGAGCAGTACTTC.

The gene calls are TRBV9 and TRBJ1-1, with a possible D match to TRBD1 (5 bases). Trimming took 3 bases from V and 7 from J, leaving 16 bases between them. The CDR3 is made up of 14 amino acids. The V gene's germline CDR1 is SGDLS and CDR2 YYNGEE. The CDR3 loop reads CASSATGASGEAFF. CDR3 nucleotide sequence: TGTGCCAGCAGCGCAACCGGGGCCTCGGGTGAAGCTTTCTTT.

V and J are TRBV7-9 and TRBJ2-1; 8 nucleotides agree with TRBD1. V gave up 4 bases and J gave up 7 bases; unmatched junction bases: 12. Germline V gene data show CDR1 as SEHNR and CDR2 as FQNEAQ (reference sequence). The CDR3 consists of 16 residues. The CDR3 here is CASSSRQGMTSNEQFF. As DNA, the CDR3 is TGTGCCAGCAGCTCTCGACAGGGGATGACTTCAAATGAGCAGTTCTTC.

The J gene is TRBJ2-7, the V gene TRBV7-9, with 8 bases fitting TRBD2. This CDR3 is 16 amino acids long. V shed 2 bases, J shed 1 base, and the junction held 7 bases outside the gene matches. Germline CDR1 and CDR2: SEHNR and FQNEAQ (reference sequence). CDR3 residues: CASSLKWVAGSYEQYF. The DNA of the CDR3 is TGTGCCAGCAGCTTAAAATGGGTAGCGGGATCCTACGAGCAGTACTTC. Drawing the rest from reference TRBV7-9 and TRBJ2-7, the complete variable domain is DTGVSQNPRHKITKRGQNVTFRCDPISEHNRLYWYRQTLGQGPEFLTYFQNEAQLEKSRLLSDRFSAERPKGSFSTLEIQRTEQGDSAMYLCASSLKWVAGSYEQYFGPGTRLTVT.

This clonotype was detected a few times. CDR3 in amino acids: CSSRGDSKYNEQFF. The CDR3 bases are TGCAGCTCCCGGGGGGACTCCAAGTACAATGAGCAGTTCTTC. The chain recombines TRBV29-1 with TRBJ2-1; 7 bases align to TRBD2. CDR3 length: 14 residues. Per the germline V gene, CDR1 is SQVTM and CDR2 is ANQGSEA. J lost 4 bases, V lost 8 bases, and 11 bases had no gene match.

This clonotype was observed a handful of times. The V gene is TRBV27, the J gene TRBJ1-5; the match to TRBD1 covers 7 bases. Per the germline V gene, CDR1 is MNHEY and CDR2 is SMNVEV (reference sequence). The V segment lost 6 bases and the J segment 3 bases; nucleotides outside the gene matches: 8. CDR3 length: 15 residues. CDR3 protein: CASRPGQADNQPQHF. The CDR3 coding sequence is TGTGCCAGCAGGCCAGGACAGGCGGACAATCAGCCCCAGCATTTT.

This clonotype was counted at least ten times. The V gene is TRBV27, the J gene TRBJ2-6; D is unresolved. The germline CDR1 and CDR2 sequences are MNHEY and SMNVEV (reference sequence). Trimming shortened V by 6 bases and J by 0 bases, and 6 bases separated the two germline ends. The CDR3 spans 14 residues. CDR3 nucleotides: TGTGCCAGCAGACCGAACTCTGGGGCCAACGTCCTGACTTTC. Amino acids: CASRPNSGANVLTF.

For this clonotype: The junction differs from germline at one of its ends, possibly a read error. V gene TRBV24-1 combines with J gene TRBJ2-1; D assignment may be TRBD1 or TRBD2 (6 bases each). Germline CDR1 reads KGHDR; CDR2 reads SFDVKD. This CDR3 spans 16 amino acids. CDR3 residues: CATSDNSGGVRNEQFF. CDR3 DNA sequence: TGTGCCACCAGTGATAATTCCGGGGGCGTACGCAATGAGCAGTTCTTT.

The chain combines TRBV4-2 with TRBJ2-1; 7 positions match TRBD1. Trimming cost V 0 bases and J 6 bases; bases outside gene matches: 11. The CDR3 sequence is 17 residues long. Germline CDR1 is LGHNA and CDR2 is YNFKEQ. CDR3 sequence: CASSQDPGDRGVNEQFF. The CDR3 bases are TGTGCCAGCAGCCAAGATCCTGGGGACAGAGGTGTCAATGAGCAGTTCTTC.

The V gene is TRBV6-1, the J gene TRBJ2-7; 7 nucleotides align to TRBD1. Germline CDR1 MNHNS, CDR2 SASEGT. Trimming cost V 3 bases and J 2 bases; bases outside gene matches: 4. The CDR3 sequence is 14 residues long. In DNA form, the CDR3 reads TGTGCCAGCAGTGATGAGGGGGCCACCTACGAGCAGTACTTC. It codes for CASSDEGATYEQYF.

The chain links TRBV5-1 to TRBJ1-2; possibly TRBD1 for D (5 bases). CDR1 is SGHRS and CDR2 is YFSETQ in the germline V gene. This CDR3 has 13 amino acids. Trimming shortened V by 4 bases and J by 7 bases, and 14 bases separated the two germline ends. The chain's CDR3 is CASSQRGDGGYTF. The CDR3 DNA sequence: TGCGCCAGCAGCCAACGCGGGGACGGTGGCTACACCTTC. Combining the CDR3 with reference TRBV5-1 and TRBJ1-2 gives the whole variable domain KAGVTQTPRYLIKTRGQQVTLSCSPISGHRSVSWYQQTPGQGLQFLFEYFSETQRNKGNFPGRFSGRQFSNSRSEMNVSTLELGDSALYLCASSQRGDGGYTFGSGTRLTVV.

This chain uses TRBV28 with TRBJ2-3; TRBD1 agrees at 8 bases. This CDR3 is 17 amino acids long. J lost 2 bases, V lost 2 bases, and 9 bases had no gene match. The germline CDR1 and CDR2 sequences are MDHEN and SYDVKM. The CDR3 protein is CASSLGWRRGPTDTQYF. For the CDR3, the DNA is TGTGCCAGCAGTTTAGGGTGGCGCAGGGGGCCCACAGATACGCAGTATTTT.